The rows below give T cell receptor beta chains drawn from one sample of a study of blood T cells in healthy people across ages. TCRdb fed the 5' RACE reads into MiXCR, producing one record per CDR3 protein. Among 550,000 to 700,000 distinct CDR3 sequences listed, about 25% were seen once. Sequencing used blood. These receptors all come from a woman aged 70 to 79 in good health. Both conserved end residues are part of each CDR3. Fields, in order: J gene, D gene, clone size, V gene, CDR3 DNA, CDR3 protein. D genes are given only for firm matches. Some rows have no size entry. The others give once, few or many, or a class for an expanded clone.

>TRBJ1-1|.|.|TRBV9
TGTGCCAGCAGCGTAGATGGCAATTGGGCTGAAGCTTTCTTT
CASSVDGNWAEAFF
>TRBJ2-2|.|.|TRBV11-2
TGTGCCAGCAGCTTACAGGGACCTTTAAACACCGGGGAGCTGTTTTTT
CASSLQGPLNTGELFF
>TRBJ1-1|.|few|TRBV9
TGTGCCAGCACCCAACAGGGCTCCATGAACACTGAAGCTTTCTTT
CASTQQGSMNTEAFF
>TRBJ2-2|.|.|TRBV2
TGTGCCAGCATATTGGACGGAGACGGGGAGCTGTTTTTT
CASILDGDGELFF
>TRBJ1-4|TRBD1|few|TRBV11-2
TGTGCCAGCAGCCGCATCGGTCGCTCGGCAGGGGGAACAGAAAAACTGTTTTTT
CASSRIGRSAGGTEKLFF
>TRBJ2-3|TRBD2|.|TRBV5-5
TGTGCCAGCAGCTTACGGACTAGCGGGGGGAGAACAGATACGCAGTATTTT
CASSLRTSGGRTDTQYF
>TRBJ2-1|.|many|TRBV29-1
TGCAGCGTTGTCTTGTACAATGAGCAGTTCTTC
CSVVLYNEQFF
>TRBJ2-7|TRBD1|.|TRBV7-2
TGTGCCAGCAGCTCTGACCCACAGGGGGGCGTTGTTCAGGGGCAGTACTTC
CASSSDPQGGVVQGQYF
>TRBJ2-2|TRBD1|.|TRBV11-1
TGTGCCAGCAGCGCCCTGTCAGGGGGCGGACCGAACACCGGGGAGCTGTTTTTT
CASSALSGGGPNTGELFF
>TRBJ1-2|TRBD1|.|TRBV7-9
TGTGCCAGCAGCGTCGACAGGGGTAGCCAATCGGGCTACACTTTC
CASSVDRGSQSGYTF
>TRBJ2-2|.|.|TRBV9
TGTGCCAGCAGCGTCCAGGGGAGCACCGGGGAGCTGTTTTTT
CASSVQGSTGELFF
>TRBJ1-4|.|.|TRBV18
TGTGCCAGCTCACCACGGCAGGCCCCAGCCGAAAAACTGTTTTTT
CASSPRQAPAEKLFF
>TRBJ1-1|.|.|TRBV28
TGTGCCAGCAGCCCCAGCTTTGGGACCACTGAAGCTTTCTTT
CASSPSFGTTEAFF
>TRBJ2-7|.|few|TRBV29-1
TGCAGCGTTTTCCGGGACCGAACCTACGAGCAGTACTTC
CSVFRDRTYEQYF
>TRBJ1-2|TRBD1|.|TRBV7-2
TGTGCCAGCAGTCCCAGGGGGGGGCACCTCTATGGCTACACCTTC
CASSPRGGHLYGYTF
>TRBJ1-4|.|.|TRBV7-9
TGTGCCAGCAGTCGAGATTCATCTAATGAAAAACTGTTTTTT
CASSRDSSNEKLFF
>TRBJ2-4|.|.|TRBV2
TGTGCCAGCAGTGGTCAGGACCGGAGAGCCAAAAACATTCAGTACTTC
CASSGQDRRAKNIQYF
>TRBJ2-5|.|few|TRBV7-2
TGTGCCAGCAGCTTCTTGGGCGGCCTGGCCGCGTACCAAGAGACCCAGTACTTC
CASSFLGGLAAYQETQYF